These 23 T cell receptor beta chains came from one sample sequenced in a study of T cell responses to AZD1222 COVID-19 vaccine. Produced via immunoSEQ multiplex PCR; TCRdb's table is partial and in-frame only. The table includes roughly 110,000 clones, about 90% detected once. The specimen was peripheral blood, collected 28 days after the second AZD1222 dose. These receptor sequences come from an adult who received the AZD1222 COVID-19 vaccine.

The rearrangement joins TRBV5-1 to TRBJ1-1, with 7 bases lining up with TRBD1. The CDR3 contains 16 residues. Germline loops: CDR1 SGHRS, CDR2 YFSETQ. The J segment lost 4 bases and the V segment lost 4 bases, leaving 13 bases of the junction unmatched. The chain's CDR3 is CASSQSTGARFTEAFF. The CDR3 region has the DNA TGCGCCAGCAGCCAATCCACAGGGGCCCGGTTCACTGAAGCTTTCTTT. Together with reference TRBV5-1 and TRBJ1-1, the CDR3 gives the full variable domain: KAGVTQTPRYLIKTRGQQVTLSCSPISGHRSVSWYQQTPGQGLQFLFEYFSETQRNKGNFPGRFSGRQFSNSRSEMNVSTLELGDSALYLCASSQSTGARFTEAFFGQGTRLTVV.

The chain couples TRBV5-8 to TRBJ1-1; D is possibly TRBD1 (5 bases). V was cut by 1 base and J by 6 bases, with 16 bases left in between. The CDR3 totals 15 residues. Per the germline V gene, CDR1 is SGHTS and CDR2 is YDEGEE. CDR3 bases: TGTGCCAGCAGCTTGTTGGTTCAGGGCTTGGCTGAAGCTTTCTTT. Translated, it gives CASSLLVQGLAEAFF.

Here the CDR3 DNA reads TGTGCCAGCAGCTTAGGCGGCGGGGCTGACTGGGAGCAGTTCTTC. Translated: CASSLGGGADWEQFF. The V and J genes are TRBV7-6 and TRBJ2-1, with a possible D match to TRBD2 (6 bases). The V gene's germline CDR1 is SGHVS and CDR2 FNYEAQ. The CDR3 has 15 amino acids. The V end lost 1 base, the J end lost 10 bases, and 17 bases lay between the germline ends.

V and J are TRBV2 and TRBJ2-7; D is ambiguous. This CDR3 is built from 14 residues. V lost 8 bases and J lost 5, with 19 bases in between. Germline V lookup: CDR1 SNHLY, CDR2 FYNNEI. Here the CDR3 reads CASSNSPSGHEQYF. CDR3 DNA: TGTGCCAGCTCCAACAGCCCCTCGGGTCACGAGCAGTACTTC.

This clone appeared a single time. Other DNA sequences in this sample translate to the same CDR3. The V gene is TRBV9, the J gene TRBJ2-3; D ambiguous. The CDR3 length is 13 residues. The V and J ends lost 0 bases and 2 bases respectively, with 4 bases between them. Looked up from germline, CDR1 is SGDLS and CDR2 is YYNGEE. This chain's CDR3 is CASSVGSTDTQYF. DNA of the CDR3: TGTGCCAGCAGCGTAGGATCCACAGATACGCAGTATTTT.

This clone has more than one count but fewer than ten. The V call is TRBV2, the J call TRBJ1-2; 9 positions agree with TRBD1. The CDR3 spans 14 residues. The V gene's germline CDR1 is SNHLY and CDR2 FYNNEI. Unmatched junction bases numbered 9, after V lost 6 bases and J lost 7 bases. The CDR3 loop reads CASSPGQGSFGYTF. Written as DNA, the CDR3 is TGTGCCAGCAGCCCGGGACAGGGATCTTTTGGCTACACCTTC.

The CDR3 region is CASRITGTQNTEAFF. CDR3 nucleotide sequence: TGTGCCAGCAGGATTACCGGGACACAGAACACTGAAGCTTTCTTT. The genes are TRBV6-5 and TRBJ1-1, with D maybe TRBD1 (6 bases). The germline V gene encodes CDR1 MNHEY and CDR2 SVGAGI. Trimming removed 6 bases at V and 1 base at J, with 15 bases between. CDR3 size: 15 residues.

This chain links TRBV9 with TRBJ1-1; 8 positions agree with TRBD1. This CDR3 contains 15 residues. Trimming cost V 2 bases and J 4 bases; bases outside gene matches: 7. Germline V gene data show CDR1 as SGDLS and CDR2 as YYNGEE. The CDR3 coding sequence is TGTGCCAGCAGCGTCGGCGCCACAGGGGGCACTGAAGCTTTCTTT. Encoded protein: CASSVGATGGTEAFF.

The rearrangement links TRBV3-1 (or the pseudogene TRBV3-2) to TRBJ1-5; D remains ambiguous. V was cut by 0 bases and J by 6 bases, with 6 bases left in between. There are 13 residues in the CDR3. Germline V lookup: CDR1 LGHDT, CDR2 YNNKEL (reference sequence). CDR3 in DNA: TGTGCCAGCAGCCAAGAATGGAGTCAGCCCCAGCATTTT. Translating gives CASSQEWSQPQHF.

CDR3 in DNA: TGTGCCAGCATGCCGGGACAGGGGGCTTCGGGGTACGGCGAGCAGTACTTC. Translation: CASMPGQGASGYGEQYF. The chain carries TRBV5-5 and TRBJ2-7, with 12 bases matching TRBD1. Trimming cost V 6 bases and J 6 bases; bases outside gene matches: 16. Germline values: CDR1 SGHKS, CDR2 YYEKEE (reference sequence). The CDR3 is made up of 17 amino acids.

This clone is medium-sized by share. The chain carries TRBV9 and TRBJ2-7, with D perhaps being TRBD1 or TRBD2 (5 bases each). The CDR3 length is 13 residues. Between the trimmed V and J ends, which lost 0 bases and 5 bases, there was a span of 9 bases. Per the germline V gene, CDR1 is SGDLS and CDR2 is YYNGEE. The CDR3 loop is CASSVAGTHEQYF. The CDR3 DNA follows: TGTGCCAGCAGCGTAGCTGGGACCCACGAGCAGTACTTC.

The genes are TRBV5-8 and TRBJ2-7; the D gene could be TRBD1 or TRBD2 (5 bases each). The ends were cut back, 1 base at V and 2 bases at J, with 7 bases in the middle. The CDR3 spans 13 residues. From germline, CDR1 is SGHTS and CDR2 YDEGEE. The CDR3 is CASSLWGTYEQYF. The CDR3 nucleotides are TGTGCCAGCAGCTTGTGGGGGACCTACGAGCAGTACTTC. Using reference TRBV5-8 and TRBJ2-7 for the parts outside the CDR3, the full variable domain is EAGVTQSPTHLIKTRGQQATLRCSPISGHTSVYWYQQALGLGLQFLLWYDEGEERNRGNFPPRFSGRQFPNYSSELNVNALELEDSALYLCASSLWGTYEQYFGPGTRLTVT.

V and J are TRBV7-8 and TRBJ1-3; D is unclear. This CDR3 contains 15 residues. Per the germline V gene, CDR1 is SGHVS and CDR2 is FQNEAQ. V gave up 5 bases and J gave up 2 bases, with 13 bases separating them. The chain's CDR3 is CASSHRASPGNTIYF. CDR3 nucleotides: TGTGCCAGCAGCCATAGGGCCTCCCCTGGAAACACCATATATTTT.

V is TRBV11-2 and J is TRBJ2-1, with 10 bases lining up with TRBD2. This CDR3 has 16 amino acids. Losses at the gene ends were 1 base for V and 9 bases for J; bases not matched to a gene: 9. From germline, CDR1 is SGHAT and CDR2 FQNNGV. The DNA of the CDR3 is TGTGCCAGCAGCTTAGTTCTAGCGGGGGTTGTTGGTGAGCAGTTCTTC. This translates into CASSLVLAGVVGEQFF.

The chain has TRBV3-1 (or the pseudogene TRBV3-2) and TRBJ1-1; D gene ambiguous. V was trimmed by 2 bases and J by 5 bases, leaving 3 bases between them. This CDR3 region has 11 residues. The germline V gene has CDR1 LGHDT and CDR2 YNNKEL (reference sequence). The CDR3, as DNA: TGTGCCAGCAGCCAAACAACTGAAGCTTTCTTT. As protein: CASSQTTEAFF.

The CDR3 DNA sequence: TGTGCCAGTAGTACCCCGTCCCCTTGGTATGGCTACACCTTC. Amino acids: CASSTPSPWYGYTF. This chain connects TRBV19 to TRBJ1-2; D unresolved. Germline V gene lookup returns CDR1 LNHDA and CDR2 SQIVND (reference sequence). CDR3 length: 14 residues. V lost 4 bases and J 5 bases, leaving 14 bases between the germline ends.

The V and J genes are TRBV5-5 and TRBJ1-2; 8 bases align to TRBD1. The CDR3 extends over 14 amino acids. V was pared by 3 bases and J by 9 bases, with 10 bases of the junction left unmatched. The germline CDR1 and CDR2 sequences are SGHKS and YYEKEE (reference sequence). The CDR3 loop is CASSSGQGARSYTF. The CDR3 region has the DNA TGTGCCAGCAGCTCCGGGCAGGGGGCGCGCAGCTACACCTTC.

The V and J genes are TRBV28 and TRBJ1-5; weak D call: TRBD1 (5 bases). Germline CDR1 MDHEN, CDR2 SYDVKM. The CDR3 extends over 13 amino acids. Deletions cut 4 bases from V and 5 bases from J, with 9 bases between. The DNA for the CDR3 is TGTGCCAGCAGTTGGGACGAGGATCAGCCCCAGCATTTT. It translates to CASSWDEDQPQHF.

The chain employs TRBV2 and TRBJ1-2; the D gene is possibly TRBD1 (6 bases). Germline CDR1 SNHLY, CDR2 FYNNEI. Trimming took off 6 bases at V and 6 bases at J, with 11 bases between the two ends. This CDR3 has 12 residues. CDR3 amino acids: CASSPTGDGYTF. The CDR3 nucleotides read TGTGCCAGCAGCCCGACAGGAGATGGCTACACCTTC.

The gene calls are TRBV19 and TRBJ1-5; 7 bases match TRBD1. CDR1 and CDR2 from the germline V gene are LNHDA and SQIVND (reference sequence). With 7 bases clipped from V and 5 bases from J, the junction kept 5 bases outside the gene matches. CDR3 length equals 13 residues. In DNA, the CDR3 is TGTGCCAGTAAAGGACAGGCGGATCAGCCCCAGCATTTT. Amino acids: CASKGQADQPQHF.

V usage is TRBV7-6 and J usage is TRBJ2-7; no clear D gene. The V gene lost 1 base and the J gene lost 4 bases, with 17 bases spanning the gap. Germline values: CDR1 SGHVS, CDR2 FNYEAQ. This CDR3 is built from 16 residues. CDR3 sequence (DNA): TGTGCCAGCAGCTTAGGCCGTTCCCCCCTTCATTACGAGCAGTACTTC. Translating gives CASSLGRSPLHYEQYF.

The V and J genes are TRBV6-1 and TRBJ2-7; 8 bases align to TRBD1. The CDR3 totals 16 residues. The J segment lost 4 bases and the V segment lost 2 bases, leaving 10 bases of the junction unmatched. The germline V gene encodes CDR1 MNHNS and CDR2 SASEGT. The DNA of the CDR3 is TGTGCCAGCAGTGAAAGAATGGGCAGGGGGCAGTACGAGCAGTACTTC. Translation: CASSERMGRGQYEQYF.

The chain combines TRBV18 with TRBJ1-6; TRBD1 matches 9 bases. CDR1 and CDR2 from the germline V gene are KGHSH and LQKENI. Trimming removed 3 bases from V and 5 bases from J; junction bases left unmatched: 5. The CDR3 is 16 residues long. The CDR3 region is CASSPPGQGNNSPLHF. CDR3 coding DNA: TGTGCCAGCTCACCCCCGGGACAGGGAAATAATTCACCCCTCCACTTT.